These 19 T cell receptor beta chains share one sample of origin, sequenced in a study of blood T cell repertoires in COVID-19. Assay used: immunoSEQ multiplex PCR; TCRdb lists only in-frame clones, some missing. The table has roughly 220,000 clones, approximately 78% seen once. The sample consisted of peripheral blood. The receptor source for this set is a woman of 80 years or more with COVID-19, enrolled during active disease.

CDR3 protein: CASSSPAAPTPGELFF. CDR3 DNA sequence: TGTGCCAGCAGTTCCCCCGCGGCCCCAACCCCCGGGGAGCTGTTTTTT. The chain has TRBV28 and TRBJ2-2; D gene uncertain. V lost 4 bases, J lost 6 bases, and 18 bases lay in between. Germline lookup yields CDR1 MDHEN and CDR2 SYDVKM. The CDR3 runs 16 residues.

This clone was seen a few times. The rearrangement links TRBV4-1 to TRBJ1-5; TRBD1 is a possible D gene (5 bases). There are 15 residues in the CDR3. Germline assignment: CDR1 MGHRA and CDR2 YSYEKL. With 6 bases removed from V and 0 bases from J, the gap between germline ends came to 12 bases. The CDR3 spells CASSGGGNSNQPQHF. The CDR3 region has the DNA TGCGCCAGCAGTGGCGGGGGGAATAGCAATCAGCCCCAGCATTTT.

This clone appeared a few times. This chain uses TRBV3-1 (or the pseudogene TRBV3-2) with TRBJ1-2; D is possibly TRBD1 (5 bases). Between the trimmed V and J ends, which lost 0 bases and 8 bases, there was a span of 13 bases. In germline, CDR1 is LGHDT, CDR2 YNNKEL (reference sequence). This CDR3 has 14 residues. The CDR3 coding sequence is TGTGCCAGCAGCCAAGATTGGGAGGGGCGAGGCTACACCTTC. This codes for CASSQDWEGRGYTF.

This clone is a singleton in its sample. V and J are TRBV28 and TRBJ2-7, with TRBD2 matching over 7 bases. This CDR3 is 15 amino acids long. Germline-derived CDR1 and CDR2 are MDHEN and SYDVKM. The ends lost 5 bases at V and 6 bases at J; junction bases unmatched: 13. CDR3 DNA sequence: TGTGCCAGCAGTCAGCCGGGCGGGAGTAATCGCGAGCAGTACTTC. The encoded protein is CASSQPGGSNREQYF.

This clone was observed a handful of times. The chain links TRBV5-5 to TRBJ2-2; 13 bases line up with TRBD2. Trimming cost V 4 bases and J 4 bases; bases outside gene matches: 4. Looked up from germline, CDR1 is SGHKS and CDR2 is YYEKEE (reference sequence). This CDR3 contains 16 residues. DNA of the CDR3: TGTGCCAGCAGCCCTCGGACTAGCGGGAGCACCGGGGAGCTGTTTTTT. The encoded protein is CASSPRTSGSTGELFF.

The chain joins TRBV18 to TRBJ2-7; 15 bases are shared with TRBD2. In germline, CDR1 is KGHSH, CDR2 LQKENI. Unmatched junction bases numbered 7, after V lost 1 base and J lost 3 bases. CDR3 length equals 18 residues. The CDR3 nucleotides are TGTGCCAGCTCACCACGTAAAGGGACTAGCGGGGGGATCTACGAGCAGTACTTC. Translation: CASSPRKGTSGGIYEQYF.

CDR3 loop: CATARQANTGELFF. Here the CDR3 DNA reads TGTGCCACAGCACGGCAGGCGAACACCGGGGAGCTGTTTTTT. The genes are TRBV9 and TRBJ2-2; the D is unclear. Trimming left V 9 bases short and J 0 bases short, with 12 bases between. The CDR3 runs 14 residues. Germline CDR1 SGDLS, CDR2 YYNGEE.

This rearrangement joins TRBV12-5 to TRBJ2-3; the D is unclear. Germline V gene lookup returns CDR1 LGHNT and CDR2 FRNRAP. Trimming left V 5 bases short and J 4 bases short, with 7 bases between. CDR3 length equals 12 residues. In DNA, the CDR3 is TGTGCTAGTGGTATCGTCGCAGATACGCAGTATTTT. Translation: CASGIVADTQYF.

A remark on this clone: The same CDR3 can be traced to other DNA sequences in this sample. The rearrangement joins TRBV5-1 to TRBJ2-2, with D possibly matching TRBD1 (5 bases). Per germline, CDR1 SGHRS and CDR2 YFSETQ. This CDR3 has 14 residues. Trimming left V 4 bases short and J 1 base short, with 8 bases between. CDR3 coding DNA: TGCGCCAGCAGCCCCGGACAGAACACCGGGGAGCTGTTTTTT. Its protein is CASSPGQNTGELFF. The full variable domain, in which reference TRBV5-1 and TRBJ2-2 provide the parts outside the CDR3, is KAGVTQTPRYLIKTRGQQVTLSCSPISGHRSVSWYQQTPGQGLQFLFEYFSETQRNKGNFPGRFSGRQFSNSRSEMNVSTLELGDSALYLCASSPGQNTGELFFGEGSRLTVL.

This rearrangement joins TRBV6-5 to TRBJ2-3; the match to TRBD2 covers 8 bases. CDR3 length: 14 amino acids. Germline trimming cut 8 bases from V and 0 bases from J; bases unmatched to any gene: 4. The germline V gene encodes CDR1 MNHEY and CDR2 SVGAGI. CDR3 bases: TGTGCCAGCCTGAAGCGGGGGAGCACAGATACGCAGTATTTT. Its protein is CASLKRGSTDTQYF.

This clone came up once. The V call is TRBV7-2, the J call TRBJ1-1, with 11 nucleotides matching TRBD1. Trimming took 6 bases from V and 5 from J; bases not matched to a gene: 11. The CDR3 is 16 residues long. Germline values: CDR1 SGHTA, CDR2 FQGNSA. CDR3 sequence reads: CASSRGTGGRATEAFF. As DNA, the CDR3 is TGTGCCAGCAGTCGAGGGACAGGGGGTAGAGCGACTGAAGCTTTCTTT.

This chain uses TRBV5-1 with TRBJ1-2, with no clear D. Germline values: CDR1 SGHRS, CDR2 YFSETQ. CDR3 length: 15 residues. The germline V and J ends were trimmed by 7 bases and 4 bases, with 20 bases remaining between them. CDR3 loop: CASRRSVEVIYGYTF. DNA of the CDR3: TGCGCCAGCCGGCGGTCAGTAGAGGTGATCTATGGCTACACCTTC.

V gene TRBV19 combines with J gene TRBJ2-7, with 8 bases fitting TRBD1. The germline V gene has CDR1 LNHDA and CDR2 SQIVND (reference sequence). After removal of 6 bases from V and 4 bases from J, the junction contained 8 bases not matched to a gene. CDR3 length: 14 residues. The CDR3 DNA sequence: TGTGCCAGTAGCAACGAGGACAGGGCATACGAGCAGTACTTC. Its protein is CASSNEDRAYEQYF. The complete variable domain, with remaining parts taken from reference TRBV19 and TRBJ2-7, reads DGGITQSPKYLFRKEGQNVTLSCEQNLNHDAMYWYRQDPGQGLRLIYYSQIVNDFQKGDIAEGYSVSREKKESFPLTVTSAQKNPTAFYLCASSNEDRAYEQYFGPGTRLTVT.

The chain recombines TRBV30 with TRBJ1-2; D may be TRBD1 (6 bases). CDR3 size: 15 residues. CDR1 and CDR2 (germline): GTSNPN, SVGIG (reference sequence). V was trimmed by 0 bases and J by 8 bases, leaving 19 bases between them. The CDR3 protein is CAWSVQPFGQSGYTF. The DNA of the CDR3 is TGTGCCTGGAGTGTACAACCCTTCGGACAGTCGGGCTACACCTTC.

V gene TRBV28 combines with J gene TRBJ1-2; D perhaps matches TRBD1 (6 bases). Germline values: CDR1 MDHEN, CDR2 SYDVKM. CDR3 length: 13 residues. Trimming took 1 base from V and 8 from J, leaving 11 bases between them. CDR3 protein: CASSLYRAEGYTF. DNA for the CDR3: TGTGCCAGCAGTTTATACAGGGCGGAAGGCTACACCTTC.

The chain joins TRBV7-2 to TRBJ2-5; 11 bases agree with TRBD2. CDR1 is SGHTA, CDR2 FQGNSA, per germline. Trimming at V came to 6 bases and at J to 4 bases, leaving 10 bases not matched to a gene. This CDR3 is 16 amino acids long. The CDR3 coding sequence is TGTGCCAGCAGGTCCGCAGTGACTAGCGGGGCAGAGACCCAGTACTTC. Its protein is CASRSAVTSGAETQYF.

The rearrangement uses TRBV11-2 and TRBJ2-1, with D tentatively TRBD2 (5 bases). Germline V gives CDR1 SGHAT, CDR2 FQNNGV. The CDR3 has 15 residues. The ends were cut back, 3 bases at V and 4 bases at J, with 13 bases in the middle. CDR3 coding DNA: TGTGCCAGCAGCTTTGAAGCTAGCTATTACAATGAGCAGTTCTTC. Its protein product is CASSFEASYYNEQFF.

The chain combines TRBV11-3 with TRBJ2-5; 8 bases match TRBD1. The CDR3 spans 15 residues. The trim removed 6 bases at V and 2 bases at J, leaving 8 bases unmatched. Germline V lookup: CDR1 SGHNT, CDR2 YENEEA. CDR3 residues: CASSSGRGLQETQYF. The CDR3 bases are TGTGCCAGCAGTTCGGGCAGGGGGCTACAAGAGACCCAGTACTTC.

This chain joins TRBV28 and TRBJ1-1, with unresolved D. The CDR3 loop spans 13 amino acids. V gave up 3 bases and J gave up 6 bases, with 11 bases separating them. CDR1 is MDHEN, CDR2 SYDVKM, per germline. CDR3 bases: TGTGCCAGCAGTTTGGTCGGTAGCCCTGAAGCTTTCTTT. Amino acids: CASSLVGSPEAFF.